This T cell receptor (beta chain) stems from a study of shared clonotypes between healthy human individuals. Trimming took 8 bases from V and 0 from J, leaving 11 bases between them. The CDR3 is 14 residues long. The germline CDR1 and CDR2 sequences are MNHNS and SASEGT. Regarding the study as a whole: Naive CD4 clonotype sharing across a few donors was approximately 5%.

A deep-level run was used for the assay. For sorted subsets, roughly 200 ng DNA per replicate equaled approximately 30,000 T cell genomes. Method: immunoSEQ multiplex PCR; TCRdb's copy keeps in-frame clones and lacks some. Among over a million clones, approximately 98% were seen once, and the ten largest hold roughly 0.45%. Details on this clone: Antigen specificity is unknown.

V is TRBV6-1 and J is TRBJ1-3; D is uncertain. This receptor was obtained from a man aged 30 to 45 in good health. Sequences were obtained from naive CD4+ T cells sorted from blood. Regarding subset: CD45RA+ positively selected. The CDR3 region has the DNA TGTGCCAGCGTGACCGGCGGCTCTGGAAACACCATATATTTT. It encodes CASVTGGSGNTIYF.